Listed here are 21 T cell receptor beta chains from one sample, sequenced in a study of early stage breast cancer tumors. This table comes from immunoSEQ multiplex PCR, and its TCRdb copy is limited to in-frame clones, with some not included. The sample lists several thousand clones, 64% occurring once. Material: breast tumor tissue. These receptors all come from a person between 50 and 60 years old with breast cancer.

The CDR3 spells CASSFGLQETQYF. The CDR3 DNA sequence: TGTGCCAGCAGCTTTGGTCTTCAAGAGACCCAGTACTTC. The J gene is TRBJ2-5, the V gene TRBV7-2, with D hard to call. The CDR3 spans 13 residues. Trimming pared 3 bases from V and 2 bases from J, leaving 7 bases between. Germline CDR1 and CDR2: SGHTA and FQGNSA. The full variable domain, completed using reference TRBV7-2 and TRBJ2-5, is GAGVSQSPSNKVTEKGKDVELRCDPISGHTALYWYRQSLGQGLEFLIYFQGNSAPDKSGLPSDRFSAERTGGSVSTLTIQRTQQEDSAVYLCASSFGLQETQYFGPGTRLLVL.

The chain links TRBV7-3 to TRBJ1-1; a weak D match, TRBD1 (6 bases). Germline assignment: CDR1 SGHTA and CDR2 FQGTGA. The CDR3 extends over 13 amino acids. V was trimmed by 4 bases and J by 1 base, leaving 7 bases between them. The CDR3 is CASSSTGNTEAFF. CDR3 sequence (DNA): TGTGCCAGCAGCTCGACAGGGAACACTGAAGCTTTCTTT.

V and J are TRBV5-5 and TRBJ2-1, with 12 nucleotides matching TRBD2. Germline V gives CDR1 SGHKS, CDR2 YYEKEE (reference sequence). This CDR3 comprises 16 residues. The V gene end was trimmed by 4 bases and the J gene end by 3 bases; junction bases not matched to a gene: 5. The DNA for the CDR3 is TGTGCCAGCAGCCCCCGACTAGCGGGAGACTACAATGAGCAGTTCTTC. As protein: CASSPRLAGDYNEQFF.

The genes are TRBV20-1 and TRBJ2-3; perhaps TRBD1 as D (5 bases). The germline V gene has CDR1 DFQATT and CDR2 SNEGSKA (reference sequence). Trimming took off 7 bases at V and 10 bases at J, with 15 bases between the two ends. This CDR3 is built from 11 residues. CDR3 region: CSVRTQGPQYF. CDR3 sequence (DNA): TGCAGTGTCCGAACCCAGGGCCCGCAGTATTTT.

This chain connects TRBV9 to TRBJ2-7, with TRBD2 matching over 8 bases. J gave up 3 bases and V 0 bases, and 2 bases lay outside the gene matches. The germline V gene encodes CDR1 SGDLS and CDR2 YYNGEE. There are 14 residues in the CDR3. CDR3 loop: CASSVGSGVYEQYF. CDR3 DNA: TGTGCCAGCAGCGTAGGTAGCGGGGTCTACGAGCAGTACTTC.

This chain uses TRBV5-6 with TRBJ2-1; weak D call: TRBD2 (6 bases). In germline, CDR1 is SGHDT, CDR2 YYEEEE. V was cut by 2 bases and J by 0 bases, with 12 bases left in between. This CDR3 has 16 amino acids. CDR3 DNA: TGTGCCAGCAGCTTTGAGCGGGTCAGCTCCTACAATGAGCAGTTCTTC. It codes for CASSFERVSSYNEQFF.

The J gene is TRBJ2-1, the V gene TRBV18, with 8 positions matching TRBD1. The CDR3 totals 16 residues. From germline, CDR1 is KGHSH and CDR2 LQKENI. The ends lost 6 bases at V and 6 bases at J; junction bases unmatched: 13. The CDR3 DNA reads TGTGCCAGCTCCTTAATGGTGGGCAGGGGGCCCAATGAGCAGTTCTTC. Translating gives CASSLMVGRGPNEQFF.

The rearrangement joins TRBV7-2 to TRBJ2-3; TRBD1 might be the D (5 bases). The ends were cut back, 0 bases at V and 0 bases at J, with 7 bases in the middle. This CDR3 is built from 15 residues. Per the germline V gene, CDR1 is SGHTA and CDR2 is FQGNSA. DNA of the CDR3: TGTGCCAGCAGCTTAGCCTGGGGCAGCACAGATACGCAGTATTTT. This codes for CASSLAWGSTDTQYF.

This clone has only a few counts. In DNA, the CDR3 is TGTGCCAGCAGCCCTTCCGGGACAGGGGCGAAAGAGCAGTACTTC. Translation: CASSPSGTGAKEQYF. V and J are TRBV9 and TRBJ2-7; 10 nucleotides line up with TRBD1. CDR1 and CDR2 from the germline V gene are SGDLS and YYNGEE. V dropped 4 bases and J dropped 7; count of bases not matched to a gene: 11. This CDR3 has 15 residues.

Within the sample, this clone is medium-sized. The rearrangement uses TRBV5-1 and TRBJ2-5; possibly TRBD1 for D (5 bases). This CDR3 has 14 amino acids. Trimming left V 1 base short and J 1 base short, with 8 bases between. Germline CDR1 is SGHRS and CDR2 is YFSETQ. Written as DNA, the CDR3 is TGCGCCAGCAGCTTGTCTGGGGCCCAAGAGACCCAGTACTTC. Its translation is CASSLSGAQETQYF.

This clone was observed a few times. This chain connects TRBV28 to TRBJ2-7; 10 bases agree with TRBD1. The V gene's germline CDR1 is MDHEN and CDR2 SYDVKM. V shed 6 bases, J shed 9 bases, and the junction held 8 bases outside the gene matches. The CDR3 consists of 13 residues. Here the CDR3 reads CASSQPGTGVQYF. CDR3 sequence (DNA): TGTGCCAGCAGCCAACCCGGGACAGGGGTGCAGTACTTC.

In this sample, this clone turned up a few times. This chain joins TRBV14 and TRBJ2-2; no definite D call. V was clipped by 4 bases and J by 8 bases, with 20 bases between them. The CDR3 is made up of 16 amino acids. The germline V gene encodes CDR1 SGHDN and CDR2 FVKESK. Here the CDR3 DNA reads TGTGCCAGCAGCCCCTCCATATCTTTCGTCGGAGGGGAGCTGTTTTTT. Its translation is CASSPSISFVGGELFF.

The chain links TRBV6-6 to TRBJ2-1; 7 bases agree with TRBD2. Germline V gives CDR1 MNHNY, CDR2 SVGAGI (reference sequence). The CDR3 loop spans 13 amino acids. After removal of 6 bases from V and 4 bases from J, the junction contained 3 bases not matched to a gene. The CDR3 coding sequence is TGTGCCAGCAGGCCGGGGGGATACAATGAGCAGTTCTTC. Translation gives CASRPGGYNEQFF.

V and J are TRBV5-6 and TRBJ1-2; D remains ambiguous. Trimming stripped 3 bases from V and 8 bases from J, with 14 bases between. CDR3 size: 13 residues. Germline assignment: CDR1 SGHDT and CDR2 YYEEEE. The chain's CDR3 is CASSYNQIRGYTF. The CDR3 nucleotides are TGTGCCAGCAGCTACAACCAGATCCGGGGCTACACCTTC.

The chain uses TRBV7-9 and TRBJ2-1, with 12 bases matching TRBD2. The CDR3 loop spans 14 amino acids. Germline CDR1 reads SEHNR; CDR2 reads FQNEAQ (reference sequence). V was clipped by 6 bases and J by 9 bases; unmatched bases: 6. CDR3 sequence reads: CASRPSGGDGEQFF. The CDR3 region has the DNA TGTGCCAGCAGGCCTAGCGGGGGGGATGGTGAGCAGTTCTTC.

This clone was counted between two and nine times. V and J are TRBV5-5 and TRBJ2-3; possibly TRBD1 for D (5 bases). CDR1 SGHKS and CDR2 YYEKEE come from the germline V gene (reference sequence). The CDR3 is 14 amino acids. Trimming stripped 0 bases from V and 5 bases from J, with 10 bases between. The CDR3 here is CASSLVSGRDTQYF. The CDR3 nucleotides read TGTGCCAGCAGCTTGGTCTCAGGGCGAGATACGCAGTATTTT. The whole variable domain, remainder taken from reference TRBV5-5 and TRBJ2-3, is DAGVTQSPTHLIKTRGQQVTLRCSPISGHKSVSWYQQVLGQGPQFIFQYYEKEERGRGNFPDRFSARQFPNYSSELNVNALLLGDSALYLCASSLVSGRDTQYFGPGTRLTVL.

The CDR3: CASSLAGARFNEQFF. CDR3 sequence (DNA): TGTGCCAGCAGCTTAGCGGGGGCCCGATTCAATGAGCAGTTCTTC. The chain employs TRBV7-9 and TRBJ2-1, with D possibly matching TRBD1 (6 bases). CDR1 is SEHNR, CDR2 FQNEAQ, per germline (reference sequence). V lost 0 bases to trimming and J lost 6 bases, with 12 bases between them. The CDR3 spans 15 residues.

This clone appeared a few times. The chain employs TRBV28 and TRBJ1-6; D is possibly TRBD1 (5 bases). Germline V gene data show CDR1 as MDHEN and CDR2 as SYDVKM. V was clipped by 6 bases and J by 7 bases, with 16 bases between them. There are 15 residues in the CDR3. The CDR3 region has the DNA TGTGCCAGCAGACCCCCGGGACGCACAAATTCACCCCTCCACTTT. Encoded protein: CASRPPGRTNSPLHF. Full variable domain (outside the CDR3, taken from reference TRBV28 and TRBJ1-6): DVKVTQSSRYLVKRTGEKVFLECVQDMDHENMFWYRQDPGLGLRLIYFSYDVKMKEKGDIPEGYSVSREKKERFSLILESASTNQTSMYLCASRPPGRTNSPLHFGNGTRLTVT.

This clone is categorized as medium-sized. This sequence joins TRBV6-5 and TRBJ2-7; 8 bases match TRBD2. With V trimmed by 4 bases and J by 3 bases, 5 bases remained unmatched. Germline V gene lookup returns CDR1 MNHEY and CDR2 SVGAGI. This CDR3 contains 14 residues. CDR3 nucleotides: TGTGCCAGCAGTTCACTAGCGGTTTACTACGAGCAGTACTTC. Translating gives CASSSLAVYYEQYF.

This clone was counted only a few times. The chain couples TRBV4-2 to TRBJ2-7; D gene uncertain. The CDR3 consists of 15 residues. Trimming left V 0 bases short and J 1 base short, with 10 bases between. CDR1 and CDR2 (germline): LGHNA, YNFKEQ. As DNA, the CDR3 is TGTGCCAGCAGCCAAGATATCTCACGGTCCTACGAGCAGTACTTC. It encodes CASSQDISRSYEQYF.

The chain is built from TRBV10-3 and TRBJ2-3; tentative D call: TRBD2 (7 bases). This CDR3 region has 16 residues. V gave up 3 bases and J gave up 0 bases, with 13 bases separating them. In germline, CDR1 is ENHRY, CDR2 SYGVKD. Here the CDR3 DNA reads TGTGCCATCAGTGAAAGAGGGGGGGTTAGCACAGATACGCAGTATTTT. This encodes CAISERGGVSTDTQYF.